This TCR beta chain was identified during a study of early T cells in non-severe SARS-CoV-2 infection. This clonotype has a count of ten or more. Researchers attached unique molecular identifiers to individual cDNA molecules. TCRdb fed the 5' RACE reads into MiXCR, producing one record per CDR3 protein. Of over 25,000 distinct CDR3 sequences in the sample, about 4.2% were seen once. Trimming shortened V by 4 bases and J by 3 bases, and 13 bases separated the two germline ends. The CDR3 extends over 15 amino acids. The germline V gene encodes CDR1 LGHDT and CDR2 YNNKEL (reference sequence). Sequencing was performed on whole blood. The sequence derives from an adult who was a healthcare worker with PCR-confirmed SARS-CoV-2 infection or an uninfected control (not recorded which). V gene TRBV3-1 combines with J gene TRBJ2-1; tentative D call: TRBD2 (6 bases). CDR3 residues: CASSPSGRVYNEQFF. In nucleotides, the CDR3 is TGTGCCAGCAGCCCCTCCGGGAGAGTCTACAATGAGCAGTTCTTC.